The 12 T cell receptor beta chains reported below all come from one sample, sequenced in a study of OX40 agonist ivuxolimab in advanced cancers. TCRdb's table, derived via immunoSEQ multiplex PCR, lists solely in-frame clones and lacks some. The profile shows 57,000 or so clones, around 86% of them singletons. Sequences were derived from CD4+ or CD8+ T cells sorted from blood, sampled in a trial of the OX40 agonist ivuxolimab. Source of these receptors: an adult with an advanced solid tumor such as melanoma, head and neck, liver or kidney cancer.

V usage is TRBV5-1 and J usage is TRBJ2-3, with a tentative D call TRBD2 (6 bases). The CDR3 is 15 amino acids. V dropped 4 bases and J dropped 2 bases, with 14 bases sitting between them. Germline-derived CDR1 and CDR2 are SGHRS and YFSETQ. CDR3 sequence reads: CASSRDSASTDTQYF. CDR3 nucleotide sequence: TGCGCCAGCAGCCGGGACTCAGCTTCCACAGATACGCAGTATTTT.

The V and J genes are TRBV10-3 and TRBJ1-2; TRBD1 aligns across 8 bases. J was trimmed by 5 bases and V by 10 bases; bases with no gene match: 6. The CDR3 is made up of 12 amino acids. CDR1 is ENHRY and CDR2 is SYGVKD in the germline V gene. The chain's CDR3 is CATTGAEYGYTF. CDR3 nucleotides: TGTGCCACGACAGGGGCGGAGTATGGCTACACCTTC.

The chain links TRBV6-6 to TRBJ2-7; D uncertain. Trimming took off 4 bases at V and 5 bases at J, with 9 bases between the two ends. Germline V gene lookup returns CDR1 MNHNY and CDR2 SVGAGI (reference sequence). The CDR3 runs to 12 residues. The CDR3 DNA reads TGTGCCAGCAGTTCCCGCGCAGACGAGCAGTACTTC. This codes for CASSSRADEQYF.

The rearrangement joins TRBV28 to TRBJ1-2; the D is unclear. Trimming took off 6 bases at V and 0 bases at J, with 8 bases between the two ends. CDR1 MDHEN and CDR2 SYDVKM come from the germline V gene. The length of the CDR3 is 13 residues. The CDR3 loop reads CASRTPTNYGYTF. CDR3 sequence (DNA): TGTGCCAGCAGGACACCGACTAACTATGGCTACACCTTC.

This rearrangement joins TRBV28 to TRBJ1-6; the D gene is possibly TRBD1 (5 bases). This CDR3 contains 12 residues. Trimming left V 10 bases short and J 6 bases short, with 10 bases between. Germline V gene lookup returns CDR1 MDHEN and CDR2 SYDVKM. For the CDR3, the DNA is TGTGCCACCCGGGACGGTAATTCACCCCTCCACTTT. Protein: CATRDGNSPLHF.

This clone was seen a handful of times. CDR3 loop: CASSPRQGANEAFF. The CDR3, as DNA: TGTGCCAGCAGCCCTCGACAGGGGGCAAATGAAGCTTTCTTT. The V and J genes are TRBV7-2 and TRBJ1-1; TRBD1 matches 10 bases. CDR3 length equals 14 residues. The trim removed 5 bases at V and 7 bases at J, leaving 7 bases unmatched. Germline CDR1 and CDR2: SGHTA and FQGNSA.

The chain is built from TRBV6-1 and TRBJ2-7; D perhaps matches TRBD1 (6 bases). CDR1 is MNHNS, CDR2 SASEGT, per germline. V was shortened by 8 bases and J by 2 bases, with 10 bases between the two germline ends. The CDR3 extends over 12 amino acids. The CDR3 DNA is TGTGCCAGCCGCCAGGGGACCTACGAGCAGTACTTC. Translating it yields CASRQGTYEQYF.

The chain combines TRBV19 with TRBJ1-1; TRBD1 agrees at 8 bases. Germline V gene sequence: CDR1 LNHDA, CDR2 SQIVND (reference sequence). This CDR3 spans 14 amino acids. V shed 6 bases, J shed 4 bases, and the junction held 7 bases outside the gene matches. In DNA, the CDR3 is TGTGCCAGTAGGCGACAGGGGATGGTCACTGAAGCTTTCTTT. Residues: CASRRQGMVTEAFF.

A few counts support this clone. One end of the junction fails to match germline, which may point to a read error. The chain links TRBV7-7 to TRBJ2-5; D perhaps matches TRBD2 (5 bases). CDR1 and CDR2 from the germline V gene are SSHAT and FNYEAQ (reference sequence). This CDR3 region has 14 residues. CDR3 residues: CASSLGLAQETQYF. CDR3 coding DNA: TGTGCTAGCAGCTTAGGGCTAGCTCAAGAGACCCAGTACTTC.

The chain links TRBV28 to TRBJ1-2, with 8 positions matching TRBD1. Per germline, CDR1 MDHEN and CDR2 SYDVKM. The V gene end was trimmed by 8 bases and the J gene end by 4 bases; junction bases not matched to a gene: 9. This CDR3 contains 14 residues. CDR3 nucleotides: TGTGCCAGCCGGGGTCAGGGGGCGGTCTATGGCTACACCTTC. Its protein is CASRGQGAVYGYTF.

The chain uses TRBV29-1 and TRBJ2-1; 8 bases match TRBD2. With V trimmed by 7 bases and J by 9 bases, 11 bases remained unmatched. Per the germline V gene, CDR1 is SQVTM and CDR2 is ANQGSEA. This CDR3 contains 13 residues. Written as DNA, the CDR3 is TGCAGCGGATCAGCGGGGGCTTGGGTTGAGCAGTTCTTC. Its translation: CSGSAGAWVEQFF.

The chain is built from TRBV5-4 and TRBJ2-1; maybe TRBD1 (5 bases). The CDR3 runs to 15 residues. The V and J ends lost 0 bases and 6 bases respectively, with 13 bases between them. Germline V CDR1 and CDR2: SGHNT, YYREEE (reference sequence). DNA of the CDR3: TGTGCCAGCAGCTTGGAGGGAAGGGGTATCAATGAGCAGTTCTTC. Translated, it gives CASSLEGRGINEQFF.